The 8 T cell receptor beta chains below come from one sample, sequenced in a study of CD8 T cells in Susac syndrome. Random hexamers primed reverse transcription of roughly 0.5 to 1 ug RNA. TCRdb analysed the immunoSEQ multiplex PCR reads with MiXCR anew, one entry per CDR3 protein. The sample has 150,000 to 180,000 distinct CDR3 sequences; just under 97% are singletons. Sequenced input: CD8+ T cells from PBMCs. All receptors derive from a human donor with multiple sclerosis.

The V call is TRBV29-1, the J call TRBJ2-5; D ambiguous. Trimming cost V 5 bases and J 5 bases, with 15 bases left between them. CDR3 size: 13 residues. Per the germline V gene, CDR1 is SQVTM and CDR2 is ANQGSEA. CDR3 coding DNA: TGCAGCGTTCTCGGACGACCTCGGGAGACCCAGTACTTC. It is translated as CSVLGRPRETQYF.

This chain uses TRBV7-3 with TRBJ2-6; a possible D gene is TRBD2 (6 bases). Germline V gene data show CDR1 as SGHTA and CDR2 as FQGTGA. V lost 7 bases, J lost 0 bases, and 10 bases lay in between. There are 15 residues in the CDR3. The CDR3 bases are TGTGCCAGCACCCCCGGGGGCTCTGGGGCCAACGTCCTGACTTTC. Protein sequence: CASTPGGSGANVLTF.

The V gene is TRBV27, the J gene TRBJ2-1; TRBD2 matches 11 bases. The CDR3 is made up of 15 amino acids. Trimming took 6 bases from V and 7 from J; bases not matched to a gene: 8. Germline V gene sequence: CDR1 MNHEY, CDR2 SMNVEV (reference sequence). CDR3 sequence: CASRLGLAGWNEQFF. The CDR3 nucleotides read TGTGCCAGCAGGCTCGGACTAGCGGGTTGGAATGAGCAGTTCTTC.

This chain uses TRBV7-9 with TRBJ2-5; 8 bases line up with TRBD2. This CDR3 has 15 amino acids. Germline CDR1 and CDR2: SEHNR and FQNEAQ (reference sequence). After removal of 2 bases from V and 2 bases from J, the junction contained 4 bases not matched to a gene. CDR3 sequence: CASSLPGGTQETQYF. The CDR3 DNA is TGTGCCAGCAGCTTACCGGGGGGGACACAAGAGACCCAGTACTTC.

This clonotype was seen only once. This chain connects TRBV12-3 or TRBV12-4 to TRBJ1-1; D remains unclear. The CDR3 is 13 amino acids. Trimming cost V 4 bases and J 1 base, with 7 bases left between them. The CDR3 loop is CASSSLSNTEAFF. CDR3 bases: TGTGCCAGCAGTTCCCTCTCGAACACTGAAGCTTTCTTT.

The rearrangement uses TRBV13 and TRBJ2-7; 10 bases map to TRBD2. V lost 4 bases to trimming and J lost 2 bases; unmatched junction nucleotides: 5. Germline values: CDR1 PRHDT, CDR2 FYEKMQ (reference sequence). The CDR3 totals 15 residues. The CDR3 DNA sequence: TGTGCCAGCAGCTCCGAGCGGGGGGGGACCTACGAGCAGTACGTC. This encodes CASSSERGGTYEQYV.

J is TRBJ2-5 and V is TRBV13; 7 bases agree with TRBD1. CDR1 is PRHDT and CDR2 is FYEKMQ in the germline V gene (reference sequence). Trimming removed 1 base from V and 3 bases from J; junction bases left unmatched: 5. The CDR3 contains 15 residues. The CDR3 coding sequence is TGTGCCAGCAGCTTAGTGGGACAGAGGAAAGAGACCCAGTACTTC. Translating gives CASSLVGQRKETQYF.

This clonotype was detected once. The chain carries TRBV7-6 and TRBJ1-3; 9 positions match TRBD1. With V trimmed by 5 bases and J by 5 bases, 4 bases remained unmatched. The CDR3 has 14 amino acids. Germline V CDR1 and CDR2: SGHVS, FNYEAQ. Here the CDR3 DNA reads TGTGCCAGCAGCCCGGGGACAGGGAGAAACACCATATATTTT. It is translated as CASSPGTGRNTIYF.